This T cell receptor beta chain was observed in a study of CD8+CD57+ T cells in acquired aplastic anemia. CDR3 and TCR beta VDJ profiling relied on genomic DNA as the template. TCRdb used MiXCR to reprocess the reads, holding one entry per CDR3 protein. The table includes hundreds of thousands of distinct CDR3 sequences, around 30% detected once. The CDR3 contains 15 residues. The V end lost 0 bases, the J end lost 3 bases, and 12 bases lay between the germline ends. CDR1 SGDLS and CDR2 YYNGEE come from the germline V gene. Study findings and constraints: Patients had roughly 31 CD8+ CDR3 sequences in common with controls (the shared set). Between the patient and control groups, CD8+ Simpson's diversity did not differ significantly.

Ten or more counts support this clonotype. The antigen remains undetermined. Those patients picked for sequencing had displayed CD8+CD57+ cell expansion on flow cytometry. The chain joins TRBV9 to TRBJ1-2; the D gene is possibly TRBD1 (5 bases). The material sequenced was sorted CD4+, CD8+, or CD8+CD57+ T cells (not recorded which) from PBMCs. This TCR derives from a human donor with aplastic anemia. The CDR3 reads CASSVDVGRDYGYTF. CDR3 DNA: TGTGCCAGCAGCGTAGATGTGGGGCGGGACTATGGCTACACCTTC.